Here is one T cell receptor beta chain with its context. Its matching antigen is unknown. These data come from a study of T cells expressing NK-cell markers. About the research overall: Source material for TCR beta repertoires consisted of sorted CD3+CD56+NKG2C+, CD3+CD56+NKG2C- and CD3+CD56-NKG2C+ T cells.

The CDR3 is 13 amino acids. In germline, CDR1 is SGHDN, CDR2 FVKESK. Study findings and constraints: Specificity for HCMV among expanded NKG2C+ T cell clones was not established. These same clonotypes (in several donors) also led the CD3+CD56-NKG2C+ fraction.

It was by 5'RACE template switching with UMIs that TCR beta cDNA was made. With the 5' RACE reads reprocessed, TCRdb shows one record per CDR3 protein and no DNA. Reported are roughly 160,000 distinct CDR3 sequences; the ten largest clones contain 20% to 25%. The gene calls are TRBV14 and TRBJ2-7; with no DNA, the TCRdb D assignment of TRBD1 cannot be verified. The TCR was taken from a man between 18 and 69 years old in good health. The sample was blood T cells: a sorted CD56 or NKG2C T cell subset, CD4+ or CD8+ T cells, or bulk PBMC T cells (not recorded which). The CDR3 here is CASSQEQGLEQYF.